Listed below are T cell receptor beta chains from one sample, sequenced in a study of T cells after yellow fever vaccination. TCRdb recomputed calls from the 5' RACE reads with MiXCR, one row per CDR3 protein. Of about 120,000 distinct CDR3 sequences in the sample, 7.2% were seen once. Specimen: CD4+ T cells sorted from PBMCs, collected approximately 40 days after the first yellow fever vaccination. The receptor source for this set is a man aged 18 to 29 who received the YFV17D yellow fever vaccine. Each CDR3 is given with its conserved first and last residue. A D gene is named only where the DNA matches it firmly. Clone size, where shown, is once, few, many, or a class for clones that have expanded.

V: TRBV28
size: .
J: TRBJ1-5
D: .
DNA: TGTGCCAGCAGTTTGCTGGGCAAGGGGAGTAATCAGCCCCAGCATTTT
CDR3: CASSLLGKGSNQPQHF

V: TRBV7-2
size: many
J: TRBJ2-7
D: TRBD1
DNA: TGTGCCAGCAGCCGATCCCGGGACAGGGGCTACGAGCAGTACTTC
CDR3: CASSRSRDRGYEQYF

V: TRBV5-1
size: many
J: TRBJ2-3
D: TRBD2
DNA: TGCGCCAGCAGCTCCGGAAACCTAGCGGGGGTCGGAGATACGCAGTATTTT
CDR3: CASSSGNLAGVGDTQYF

V: TRBV4-1
size: many
J: TRBJ2-7
D: .
DNA: TGCGCCAGCAGCCAAGGGGGGACCGCGCTGTACGAGCAGTACTTC
CDR3: CASSQGGTALYEQYF

V: TRBV5-1
size: many
J: TRBJ2-3
D: TRBD2
DNA: TGCGCCAGCAGCTTGGGGCAGCGGGGGAAAGATACGCAGTATTTT
CDR3: CASSLGQRGKDTQYF

V: TRBV25-1
size: .
J: TRBJ1-6
D: TRBD1
DNA: TGTGCCAGCAGGGGGGGACAGATAGAGTCCTATAATTCACCCCTCCACTTT
CDR3: CASRGGQIESYNSPLHF

V: TRBV4-1
size: .
J: TRBJ2-6
D: .
DNA: TGCGCCGCCCGGGGGGCATCCGGCTCTGGGGCCAACGTCCTGACTTTC
CDR3: CAARGASGSGANVLTF

V: TRBV7-2
size: many
J: TRBJ2-5
D: .
DNA: TGTGCCAGCAGCTTAGCGAAGGGGCGAAAGACCCAGTACTTC
CDR3: CASSLAKGRKTQYF

V: TRBV5-1
size: many
J: TRBJ2-1
D: .
DNA: TGCGCCACCCAGGACACTCCTTCCTACAATGAGCAGTTCTTC
CDR3: CATQDTPSYNEQFF

V: TRBV6-2/TRBV6-3
size: many
J: TRBJ2-1
D: .
DNA: TGTGCCAGCAAAGGGTGGGGGCCACCTCTCAATGAGCAGTTCTTC
CDR3: CASKGWGPPLNEQFF

V: TRBV6-5
size: many
J: TRBJ1-3
D: .
DNA: TGTGCCAGCAGTTTTGGGGTATGGGGTGGAAACACCATATATTTT
CDR3: CASSFGVWGGNTIYF

V: TRBV5-1
size: few
J: TRBJ2-1
D: TRBD1
DNA: TGCGCCAGCAGCTTGGCCGTGGGACAGGGCTATGAGCAGTTCTTC
CDR3: CASSLAVGQGYEQFF

V: TRBV4-3
size: many
J: TRBJ2-5
D: TRBD2
DNA: TGCGCCAGCAGCCAAGGGACTAGCGGGGGGGCGGGAGAGACCCAGTACTTC
CDR3: CASSQGTSGGAGETQYF

V: TRBV3-1
size: many
J: TRBJ2-6
D: .
DNA: TGTGCCAGCAGCCAAGCTGGGGCCAACGTCCTGACTTTC
CDR3: CASSQAGANVLTF

V: TRBV19
size: many
J: TRBJ1-3
D: .
DNA: TGTGCCAGTAGTATGTTCAGAGGGGGCTCTGGAAACACCATATATTTT
CDR3: CASSMFRGGSGNTIYF

V: TRBV29-1
size: many
J: TRBJ2-2
D: TRBD1
DNA: TGCAGCGGTAGACAGGGCAGCGGGGAGCTGTTTTTT
CDR3: CSGRQGSGELFF

V: TRBV12-3/TRBV12-4
size: many
J: TRBJ1-2
D: TRBD1
DNA: TGTGCCAGCAGTTTAAGGGGGCCGGATCGCTACACCTTC
CDR3: CASSLRGPDRYTF

V: TRBV5-1
size: many
J: TRBJ1-4
D: .
DNA: TGCGCCAGCAGCTTGGACGTCACGGTGGGGAATAATGAAAAACTGTTTTTT
CDR3: CASSLDVTVGNNEKLFF

V: TRBV7-2
size: many
J: TRBJ2-3
D: TRBD2
DNA: TGTGCCAGCACCCACCCCCGACTAGCGGGGAACACAGATACGCAGTATTTT
CDR3: CASTHPRLAGNTDTQYF

V: TRBV11-2
size: few
J: TRBJ2-1
D: TRBD2
DNA: TGTGCCAGCAGCCCCCAAGCGGGACTAGCGGTGTCCTACAATGAGCAGTTCTTC
CDR3: CASSPQAGLAVSYNEQFF

V: TRBV7-2
size: many
J: TRBJ2-1
D: .
DNA: TGTGCCAGCAGCTTAGCGCGGGCAGGGGACAATGAGCAGTTCTTC
CDR3: CASSLARAGDNEQFF

V: TRBV4-2
size: many
J: TRBJ1-3
D: .
DNA: TGTGCCAGCAGCCAAGATTTTGGAGCGGACCACTCTGGAAACACCATATATTTT
CDR3: CASSQDFGADHSGNTIYF

V: TRBV5-1
size: many
J: TRBJ2-7
D: .
DNA: TGCGCCAGCAGCCCTGGCCGAGACTACGAGCAGTACTTC
CDR3: CASSPGRDYEQYF

V: TRBV29-1
size: many
J: TRBJ1-6
D: TRBD1
DNA: TGCAGCGTTGGACAGGGGATAAATTCACCCCTCCACTTT
CDR3: CSVGQGINSPLHF

V: TRBV3-1
size: many
J: TRBJ2-3
D: TRBD1
DNA: TGTGCCAGCAGGAAGACAGGGGGCAATATTGCAGATACGCAGTATTTT
CDR3: CASRKTGGNIADTQYF

V: TRBV20-1
size: many
J: TRBJ2-1
D: .
DNA: TGCAGTGCTAGATGGACTATCCAGAATGAGCAGTTCTTC
CDR3: CSARWTIQNEQFF

V: TRBV18
size: many
J: TRBJ1-5
D: .
DNA: TGTGCCAGCTCACCGGGCCGGGGTCAAGGTCAGCCCCAGCATTTT
CDR3: CASSPGRGQGQPQHF

V: TRBV25-1
size: many
J: TRBJ1-6
D: TRBD1
DNA: TGTGCCAGCAGTGCGAGCGCAGGGGGCGTAGGTTCACCCCTCCACTTT
CDR3: CASSASAGGVGSPLHF

V: TRBV10-3
size: many
J: TRBJ2-2
D: .
DNA: TGTGCCATCAGTGACTCAGTTACCGGGGAGCTGTTTTTT
CDR3: CAISDSVTGELFF

V: TRBV5-1
size: many
J: TRBJ1-2
D: TRBD1
DNA: TGCGCCAGCAGCCCCCTGGGACAGGATGGCTACACCTTC
CDR3: CASSPLGQDGYTF

V: TRBV5-1
size: .
J: TRBJ1-1
D: .
DNA: TGCGCCAGCAGCTTGGGTGGACGCGAAGCTTTCTTT
CDR3: CASSLGGREAFF

V: TRBV7-6
size: .
J: TRBJ1-6
D: TRBD1
DNA: TGTGCCAGCAGCTTAGCCCCAGGGGGCTGGAGTGGTTCACCCCTCCACTTT
CDR3: CASSLAPGGWSGSPLHF

V: TRBV5-1
size: many
J: TRBJ1-3
D: .
DNA: TGCGCCAGCAGCTTGGACCCGACTTTAGGAAACACCATATATTTT
CDR3: CASSLDPTLGNTIYF

V: TRBV15
size: many
J: TRBJ2-1
D: .
DNA: TGTGCCACCAGCAGAGAGGTCGGGGGTTTTAACGTGCAGTTCTTC
CDR3: CATSREVGGFNVQFF

V: TRBV7-8
size: many
J: TRBJ2-3
D: TRBD2
DNA: TGTGCCAGCAGCCCGCGACTAGCGGGGGGGCCGGCAGATACGCAGTATTTT
CDR3: CASSPRLAGGPADTQYF

V: TRBV4-3
size: many
J: TRBJ1-1
D: .
DNA: TGCGCCAGCAGCCGCCGGACAGCGGGGACTGAAGCTTTCTTT
CDR3: CASSRRTAGTEAFF

V: TRBV5-6
size: many
J: TRBJ2-6
D: .
DNA: TGTGCCAGCAGCTTAGTAGCCCCACTAGCTTCGGGGGCCAACGTCCTGACTTTC
CDR3: CASSLVAPLASGANVLTF

V: TRBV7-2
size: many
J: TRBJ1-4
D: TRBD1
DNA: TGTGCCAGCAGCTTAGGAGGGACAGGGGCGGGTGAAAAACTGTTTTTT
CDR3: CASSLGGTGAGEKLFF

V: TRBV7-6
size: many
J: TRBJ2-3
D: .
DNA: TGTGCCAGCAGCTTAGGATCGGAAGATACGCAGTATTTT
CDR3: CASSLGSEDTQYF

V: TRBV30
size: many
J: TRBJ1-6
D: .
DNA: TGTGCCTGGAGTAGAGGGAATAATTCACCCCTCCACTTT
CDR3: CAWSRGNNSPLHF

V: TRBV6-1
size: many
J: TRBJ1-5
D: .
DNA: TGTGCCAGCAGTGAACGCTTGTCAGGGGTAGGGCCAAGCCGTTTT
CDR3: CASSERLSGVGPSRF

V: TRBV6-1
size: many
J: TRBJ2-4
D: .
DNA: TGTGCCAGCAGGCCAGCATTGAGTACGGAAAACATTCAGTACTTC
CDR3: CASRPALSTENIQYF

V: TRBV4-2
size: many
J: TRBJ2-1
D: .
DNA: TGTGCCAGCAGCCCGACTAGTGGTCCTGAGCAGTTCTTC
CDR3: CASSPTSGPEQFF

V: TRBV6-5
size: many
J: TRBJ2-1
D: TRBD2
DNA: TGTGCCAGCATCGGGACTAGCGGGGGGTCCGATGAGCAGTTCTTC
CDR3: CASIGTSGGSDEQFF

V: TRBV7-6
size: many
J: TRBJ2-5
D: .
DNA: TGTGCCAGCAGCTTAGGGGGGGGCCTAGTCCAAGAGACCCAGTACTTC
CDR3: CASSLGGGLVQETQYF